This is a list of T cell receptor beta chains from one sample in a study of cytomegalovirus exposure and HLA in healthy donors. The data were produced by immunoSEQ multiplex PCR, yet TCRdb's version contains in-frame clones alone and is incomplete. There are just over 65,000 clones in the sample; 95% to 98% occur only once, and roughly 1.5% lies in the top ten. The material sequenced was PBMCs. The source of these receptors is a woman in her late teens or twenties in good health and CMV-seropositive. The CDR3 runs from the conserved cysteine through the conserved F or W. D genes are given only for firm matches. Size is omitted from some rows. Given values are once, few, many or a class for expanded clones.

size | J | D | V | CDR3 | DNA
- | TRBJ1-2 | TRBD1 | TRBV18 | CASSPQQGELVSDYGYTF | TGTGCCAGCTCACCACAGCAGGGGGAGTTAGTCTCCGACTATGGCTACACCTTC
- | TRBJ1-1 | - | TRBV6-5 | CASSFGGWNTEAFF | TGTGCCAGCAGTTTCGGGGGTTGGAACACTGAAGCTTTCTTT
- | TRBJ2-5 | - | TRBV15 | CATSRSETQYF | TGTGCCACCAGCAGGAGCGAGACCCAGTACTTC
- | TRBJ2-1 | TRBD2 | TRBV7-3 | CASSPGLAVYNEQFF | TGTGCCAGCAGCCCGGGACTAGCGGTCTACAATGAGCAGTTCTTC
- | TRBJ1-1 | TRBD1 | TRBV28 | CASSTGGREAFF | TGTGCCAGCAGTACAGGGGGCCGGGAGGCTTTCTTT
- | TRBJ2-7 | TRBD1 | TRBV28 | CASSKTGTSYEQYF | TGTGCCAGCAGCAAGACAGGGACCTCCTACGAGCAGTACTTC
once | TRBJ2-2 | TRBD2 | TRBV14 | CASSRSGSSTGELFF | TGTGCCAGCAGTCGAAGCGGGAGCAGCACCGGGGAGCTGTTTTTT
- | TRBJ2-7 | TRBD1 | TRBV14 | CASSQVLGQGYEQYF | TGTGCCAGCAGCCAAGTCCTAGGACAGGGCTACGAGCAGTACTTC
once | TRBJ1-2 | - | TRBV30 | CAWRALSQGGAGYTF | TGTGCCTGGAGGGCGTTATCTCAGGGTGGGGCTGGCTACACCTTC
- | TRBJ2-3 | TRBD2 | TRBV30 | CAWRASGYTDTQYF | TGTGCCTGGAGAGCTAGCGGGTACACAGATACGCAGTATTTT
once | TRBJ2-2 | TRBD1 | TRBV7-9 | CASSLAPGTDNTGELFF | TGTGCCAGCAGCTTAGCCCCGGGGACAGATAACACCGGGGAGCTGTTTTTT
- | TRBJ2-3 | TRBD2 | TRBV7-8 | CASSEGLAGGTDTQYF | TGTGCCAGCAGCGAAGGGCTAGCGGGCGGCACAGATACGCAGTATTTT
- | TRBJ2-2 | - | TRBV11-2 | CASSLYLNTGELFF | TGTGCCAGCAGCTTATATCTGAACACCGGGGAGCTGTTTTTT
once | TRBJ2-5 | TRBD1 | TRBV27 | CASRPGGIVETQYF | TGTGCCAGCAGGCCAGGGGGTATTGTTGAGACCCAGTACTTC
- | TRBJ2-7 | - | TRBV28 | CASRETSNEQYF | TGTGCCAGCAGGGAGACTAGTAACGAGCAGTACTTC
- | TRBJ2-7 | - | TRBV18 | CASSPSYSKKTSYEQYF | TGTGCCAGCTCACCTTCTTACAGCAAGAAAACCTCCTACGAGCAGTACTTC
- | TRBJ1-5 | - | TRBV7-2 | CASSRWARGSQPQHF | TGTGCCAGCAGCCGTTGGGCCAGGGGATCTCAGCCCCAGCATTTT
- | TRBJ1-4 | - | TRBV30 | CAWAVQSLNEKLFF | TGTGCCTGGGCGGTCCAGTCCCTGAATGAAAAACTGTTTTTT
- | TRBJ2-1 | - | TRBV14 | CASSPIRESIEQFF | TGTGCCAGCAGCCCTATCCGGGAGTCTATTGAGCAGTTCTTC
- | TRBJ1-2 | - | TRBV28 | CASSLAGATGYTF | TGTGCCAGCAGTTTAGCAGGGGCGACGGGCTACACCTTC
- | TRBJ1-5 | - | TRBV5-5 | CASSLVAQMNSNQPQHF | TGTGCCAGCAGCTTGGTTGCCCAGATGAATAGCAATCAGCCCCAGCATTTT
- | TRBJ2-2 | - | TRBV28 | CASTKRLGGLRTGELFF | TGTGCCAGCACTAAGAGGCTGGGGGGGCTTCGGACCGGGGAGCTGTTTTTT